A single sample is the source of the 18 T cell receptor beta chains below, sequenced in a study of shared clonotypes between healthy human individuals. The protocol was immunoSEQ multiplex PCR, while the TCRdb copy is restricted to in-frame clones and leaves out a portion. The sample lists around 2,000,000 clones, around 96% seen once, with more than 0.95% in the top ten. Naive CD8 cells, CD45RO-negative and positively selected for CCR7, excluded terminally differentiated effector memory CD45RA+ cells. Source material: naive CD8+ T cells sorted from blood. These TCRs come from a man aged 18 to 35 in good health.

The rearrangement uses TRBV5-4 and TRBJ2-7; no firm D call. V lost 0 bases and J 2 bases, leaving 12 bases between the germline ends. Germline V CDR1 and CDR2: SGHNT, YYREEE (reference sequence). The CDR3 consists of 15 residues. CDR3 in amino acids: CASSLGRITTYEQYF. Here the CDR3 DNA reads TGTGCCAGCAGCTTGGGGCGGATAACCACCTACGAGCAGTACTTC. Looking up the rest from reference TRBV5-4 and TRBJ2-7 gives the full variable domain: ETGVTQSPTHLIKTRGQQVTLRCSSQSGHNTVSWYQQALGQGPQFIFQYYREEENGRGNFPPRFSGLQFPNYSSELNVNALELDDSALYLCASSLGRITTYEQYFGPGTRLTVT.

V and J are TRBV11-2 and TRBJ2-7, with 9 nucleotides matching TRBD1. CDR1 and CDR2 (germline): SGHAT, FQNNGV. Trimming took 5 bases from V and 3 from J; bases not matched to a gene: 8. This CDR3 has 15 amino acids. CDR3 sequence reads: CASSHRGPIGYEQYF. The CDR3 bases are TGTGCCAGCAGCCACAGGGGGCCAATAGGCTACGAGCAGTACTTC. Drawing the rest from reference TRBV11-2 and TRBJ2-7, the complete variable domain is EAGVAQSPRYKIIEKRQSVAFWCNPISGHATLYWYQQILGQGPKLLIQFQNNGVVDDSQLPKDRFSAERLKGVDSTLKIQPAKLEDSAVYLCASSHRGPIGYEQYFGPGTRLTVT.

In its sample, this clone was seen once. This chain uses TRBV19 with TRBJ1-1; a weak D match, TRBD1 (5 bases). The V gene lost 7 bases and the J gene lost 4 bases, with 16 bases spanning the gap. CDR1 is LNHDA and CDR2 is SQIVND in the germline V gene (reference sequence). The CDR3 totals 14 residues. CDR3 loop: CASTVTGGGTEAFF. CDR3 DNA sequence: TGTGCCAGTACCGTCACAGGCGGGGGCACTGAAGCTTTCTTT.

The CDR3 sequence is CASGLSGGLQETQYF. The CDR3 coding sequence is TGTGCCAGCGGCCTTAGCGGGGGCCTCCAAGAGACCCAGTACTTC. This rearrangement joins TRBV25-1 to TRBJ2-5, with TRBD2 matching 9 bases. The germline V gene encodes CDR1 MGHDK and CDR2 SYGVNS. The CDR3 is 15 residues long. After removal of 8 bases from V and 1 base from J, the junction contained 8 bases not matched to a gene.

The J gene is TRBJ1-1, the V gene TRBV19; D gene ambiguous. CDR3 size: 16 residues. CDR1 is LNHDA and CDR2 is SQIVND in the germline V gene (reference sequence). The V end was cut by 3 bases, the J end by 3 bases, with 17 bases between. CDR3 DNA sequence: TGTGCCAGTAGTATGGGAACTGAGGGAGTTTACACTGAAGCTTTCTTT. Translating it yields CASSMGTEGVYTEAFF.

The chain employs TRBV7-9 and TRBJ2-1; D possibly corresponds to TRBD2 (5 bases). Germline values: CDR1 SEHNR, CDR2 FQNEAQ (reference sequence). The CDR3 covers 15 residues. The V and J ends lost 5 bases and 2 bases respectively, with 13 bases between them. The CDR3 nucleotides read TGTGCCAGCAGCCCCCCACAGCGGACCTACAATGAGCAGTTCTTC. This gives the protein CASSPPQRTYNEQFF.

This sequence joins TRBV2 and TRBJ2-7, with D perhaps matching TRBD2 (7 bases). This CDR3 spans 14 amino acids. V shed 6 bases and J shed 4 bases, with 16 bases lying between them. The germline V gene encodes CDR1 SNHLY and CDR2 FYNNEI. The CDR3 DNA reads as TGTGCCAGCAGGATCGGCGGGGGCCTTTACGAGCAGTACTTC. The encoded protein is CASRIGGGLYEQYF.

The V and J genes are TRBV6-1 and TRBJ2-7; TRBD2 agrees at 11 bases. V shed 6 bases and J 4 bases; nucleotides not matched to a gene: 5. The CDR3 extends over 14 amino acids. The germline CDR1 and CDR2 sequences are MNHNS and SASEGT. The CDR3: CASSQSSGRYEQYF. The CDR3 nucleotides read TGTGCCAGCAGCCAATCTAGCGGGAGGTACGAGCAGTACTTC.

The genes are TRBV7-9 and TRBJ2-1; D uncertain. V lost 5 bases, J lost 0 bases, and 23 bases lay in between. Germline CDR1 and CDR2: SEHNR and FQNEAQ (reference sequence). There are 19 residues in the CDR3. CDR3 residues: CASSPHGVGNPFSYNEQFF. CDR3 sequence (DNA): TGTGCCAGCAGCCCTCACGGCGTAGGTAACCCGTTCTCCTACAATGAGCAGTTCTTC.

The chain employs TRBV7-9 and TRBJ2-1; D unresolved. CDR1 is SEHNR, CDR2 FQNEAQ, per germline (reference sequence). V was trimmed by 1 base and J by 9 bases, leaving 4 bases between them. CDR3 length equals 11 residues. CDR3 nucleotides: TGTGCCAGCAGCTTAGAAGCTGAGCAGTTCTTC. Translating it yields CASSLEAEQFF.

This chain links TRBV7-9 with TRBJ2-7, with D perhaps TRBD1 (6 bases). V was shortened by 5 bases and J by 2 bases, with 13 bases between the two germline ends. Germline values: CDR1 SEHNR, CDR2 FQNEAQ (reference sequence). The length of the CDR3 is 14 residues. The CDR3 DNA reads TGTGCCAGCAGCCAAGGACAGAAGCCCTACGAGCAGTACTTC. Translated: CASSQGQKPYEQYF.

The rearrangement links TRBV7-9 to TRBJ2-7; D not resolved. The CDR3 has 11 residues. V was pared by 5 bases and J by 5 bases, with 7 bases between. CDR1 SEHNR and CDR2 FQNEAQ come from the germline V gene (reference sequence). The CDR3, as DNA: TGTGCCAGCAGCCCTCACAACGAGCAGTACTTC. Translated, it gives CASSPHNEQYF.

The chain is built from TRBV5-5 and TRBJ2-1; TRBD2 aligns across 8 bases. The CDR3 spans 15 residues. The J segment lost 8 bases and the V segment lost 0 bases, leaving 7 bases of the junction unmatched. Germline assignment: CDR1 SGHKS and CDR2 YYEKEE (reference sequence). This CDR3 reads CASSLAGTSFYEQFF. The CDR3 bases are TGTGCCAGCAGCTTGGCTGGGACTAGTTTCTATGAGCAGTTCTTC.

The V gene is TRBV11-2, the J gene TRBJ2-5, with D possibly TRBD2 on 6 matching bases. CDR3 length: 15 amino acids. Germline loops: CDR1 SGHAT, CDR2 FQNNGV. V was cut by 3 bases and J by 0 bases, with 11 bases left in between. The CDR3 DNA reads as TGTGCCAGCAGCTTCGAGCTAGCGTACCAAGAGACCCAGTACTTC. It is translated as CASSFELAYQETQYF.

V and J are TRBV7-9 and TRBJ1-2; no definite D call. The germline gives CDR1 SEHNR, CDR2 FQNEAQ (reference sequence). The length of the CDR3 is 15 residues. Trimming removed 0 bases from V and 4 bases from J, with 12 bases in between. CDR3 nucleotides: TGTGCCAGCAGCTTAGCGGCAGATCCTTCCTATGGCTACACCTTC. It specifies CASSLAADPSYGYTF.

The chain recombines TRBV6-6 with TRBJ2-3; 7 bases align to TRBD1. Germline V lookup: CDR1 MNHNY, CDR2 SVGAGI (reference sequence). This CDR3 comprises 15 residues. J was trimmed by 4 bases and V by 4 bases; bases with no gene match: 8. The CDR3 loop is CASSLGGIFADTQYF. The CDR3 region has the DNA TGTGCCAGCAGTTTAGGGGGCATATTCGCAGATACGCAGTATTTT.

The CDR3 sequence: CASSLGGGPNQPQHF. CDR3 DNA: TGTGCCAGCAGCTTAGGAGGGGGCCCCAATCAGCCCCAGCATTTT. The J gene is TRBJ1-5, the V gene TRBV13, with 7 bases matching TRBD1. The CDR3 sequence is 15 residues long. Unmatched junction bases numbered 2, after V lost 0 bases and J lost 3 bases. The germline V gene has CDR1 PRHDT and CDR2 FYEKMQ (reference sequence).

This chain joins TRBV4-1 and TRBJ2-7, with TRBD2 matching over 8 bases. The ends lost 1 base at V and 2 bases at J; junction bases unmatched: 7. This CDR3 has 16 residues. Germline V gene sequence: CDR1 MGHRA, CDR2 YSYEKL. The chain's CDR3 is CASSQVRAGATYEQYF. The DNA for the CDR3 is TGCGCCAGCAGCCAAGTCAGAGCGGGAGCCACCTACGAGCAGTACTTC.